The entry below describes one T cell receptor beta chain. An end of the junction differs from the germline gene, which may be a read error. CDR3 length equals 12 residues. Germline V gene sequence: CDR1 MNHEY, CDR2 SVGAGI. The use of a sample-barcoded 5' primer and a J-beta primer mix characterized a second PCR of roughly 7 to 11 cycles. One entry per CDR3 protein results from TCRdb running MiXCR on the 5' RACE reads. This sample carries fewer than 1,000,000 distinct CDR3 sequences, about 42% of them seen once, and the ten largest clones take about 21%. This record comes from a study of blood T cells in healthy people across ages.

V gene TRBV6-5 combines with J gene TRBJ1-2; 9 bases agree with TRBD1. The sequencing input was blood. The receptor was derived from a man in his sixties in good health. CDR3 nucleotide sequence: TGTGCCTGCAGGACAGGGGCGGGTGGCTACACCTTC. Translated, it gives CACRTGAGGYTF.